Described below is a single T cell receptor beta chain sequence and its context. The sample originates from a study of technical replicates of blood from a handful of donors. CDR1 and CDR2 from the germline V gene are SNHLY and FYNNEI. The CDR3 runs to 13 residues. Germline trimming cut 3 bases from V and 7 bases from J; bases unmatched to any gene: 3. Sequencing was performed with immunoSEQ multiplex PCR; in TCRdb, only in-frame clones are kept and a portion is missing. The sample shows around 58,000 clones, about 87% of them seen only once. The sequence was collected from a human donor in good health. Some clones in this sample may be carry-over from other donors' samples. The sample taken for sequencing was PBMCs. The rearrangement links TRBV2 to TRBJ1-5; the match to TRBD1 covers 7 bases. CDR3 DNA: TGTGCCAGCAGTGAGACAGGGCAACAGCCCCAGCATTTT. Protein sequence: CASSETGQQPQHF. Combining the CDR3 with reference TRBV2 and TRBJ1-5 gives the whole variable domain EPEVTQTPSHQVTQMGQEVILRCVPISNHLYFYWYRQILGQKVEFLVSFYNNEISEKSEIFDDQFSVERPDGSNFTLKIRSTKLEDSAMYFCASSETGQQPQHFGDGTRLSIL.